This T cell receptor (beta chain) was captured by sequencing in a study of blood T cell repertoires in COVID-19. Study in general: Sites across the United States, Italy and Spain contributed samples from acute and convalescent COVID-19. The cDNA or gDNA used as material had been derived from T cells, B-cell-depleted T cells, or PBMCs.

Methods used by the authors: The authors estimated nucleated cell counts from reference gene primer amplification. Method: immunoSEQ multiplex PCR; TCRdb's copy keeps in-frame clones and lacks some. D and trimming come from the DNA, and the V and J calls and clone size come from that table. The sample contains roughly 200,000 clones, 88% of which appear only once. The CDR3 loop spans 16 amino acids. Germline V gene data show CDR1 as MNHEY and CDR2 as SVGEGT. V shed 6 bases, J shed 2 bases, and the junction held 9 bases outside the gene matches. This receptor was taken from a man between 65 and 80 years old with acute or convalescent COVID-19. The chain is built from TRBV6-2 or TRBV6-3 and TRBJ2-7, with 11 nucleotides matching TRBD2. Sequencing used peripheral blood. The chain's CDR3 is CASSGILAGAAYEQYF. CDR3 nucleotide sequence: TGTGCCAGCAGCGGCATACTAGCGGGAGCAGCCTACGAGCAGTACTTC.